This TCR beta chain derives from a study of cytomegalovirus exposure and HLA in healthy donors. About the study: In an early release, HLA-typed donors contributed 90 million or so unique TCR sequences.

PCR employed 60 Vbeta and 13 Jbeta primers. Clones were read by immunoSEQ multiplex PCR, and TCRdb kept only the in-frame ones, dropping some. This sample yields roughly 140,000 clones, of which over 60% are seen a single time; around 2% belongs to the top ten. The CDR3 covers 16 residues. Per germline, CDR1 MNHNS and CDR2 SASEGT. Trimming took 1 base from V and 4 from J, leaving 16 bases between them. The V call is TRBV6-1, the J call TRBJ1-2, with D perhaps TRBD1 (6 bases). Sequenced input: PBMCs. The origin of this receptor is a woman in her 40s in good health and CMV-seronegative. As DNA, the CDR3 is TGTGCCAGCAGTGAAGGCAGGGGTTCGGGGAGCTATGGCTACACCTTC. Its protein is CASSEGRGSGSYGYTF.